The 28 T cell receptor beta chains below all came from one sample that was sequenced in a study of T cells in Graves' hyperthyroidism and ophthalmopathy. TCR beta CDR3 sequences were amplified from RNA transcripts. In the first-round RT-PCR of the TCR CDR3, the HTBI primer set was used. A single record per CDR3 protein comes from TCRdb applying MiXCR to the multiplex PCR reads. The sample shows under 300,000 distinct CDR3 sequences, roughly 15% of them seen only once. Sequences were obtained from blood. The receptors shown here come from a woman aged 40-49 years with Graves' hyperthyroidism that later progressed to Graves' ophthalmopathy.

In this sample, this clonotype turned up many times. The chain employs TRBV6-1 and TRBJ2-7; 9 bases are a match to TRBD1. Trimming cost V 7 bases and J 5 bases; bases outside gene matches: 6. This CDR3 has 13 amino acids. Per the germline V gene, CDR1 is MNHNS and CDR2 is SASEGT. Here the CDR3 DNA reads TGTGCCAGCACATGGACAGGGGTCCACGAGCAGTACTTC. As protein: CASTWTGVHEQYF.

This clonotype came up many times. The chain recombines TRBV2 with TRBJ1-6; D may be TRBD1 (5 bases). CDR1 and CDR2 (germline): SNHLY, FYNNEI. The CDR3 consists of 16 residues. The V gene lost 0 bases and the J gene lost 10 bases, with 16 bases spanning the gap. Written as DNA, the CDR3 is TGTGCCAGCAGTGAAGCGCTTGGGGGAGTAGGCTCACCCCTCCACTTT. Its translation: CASSEALGGVGSPLHF.

In its sample, this clonotype was seen a few times. The chain has TRBV4-1 and TRBJ1-3; tentatively, D is TRBD1 (6 bases). The CDR3 covers 13 residues. V lost 4 bases to trimming and J lost 4 bases, with 8 bases between them. In germline, CDR1 is MGHRA, CDR2 YSYEKL. The CDR3 spells CASSPTGGNTIYF. Here the CDR3 DNA reads TGCGCCAGCAGCCCGACAGGAGGAAACACCATATATTTT.

The CDR3 sequence is CASSLVPALYTGELFF. In nucleotides, the CDR3 is TGTGCCAGCAGCTTGGTCCCAGCGTTATACACCGGGGAGCTGTTTTTT. V usage is TRBV5-5 and J usage is TRBJ2-2; D is undetermined. CDR1 is SGHKS and CDR2 is YYEKEE in the germline V gene (reference sequence). Trimming cost V 0 bases and J 3 bases, with 12 bases left between them. There are 16 residues in the CDR3.

The sample holds many counts of this clonotype. V and J are TRBV24-1 and TRBJ2-3; 9 bases are a match to TRBD2. V trimming: 3 bases; J trimming: 2 bases; junction bases outside the gene matches: 8. The CDR3 is 17 amino acids. Per the germline V gene, CDR1 is KGHDR and CDR2 is SFDVKD. DNA for the CDR3: TGTGCCACCAGTGATCCCGCCGGGACTAGCCCCACAGATACGCAGTATTTT. Translation: CATSDPAGTSPTDTQYF.

In this sample, this clonotype turned up many times. V usage is TRBV6-1 and J usage is TRBJ1-6; TRBD1 might be the D (5 bases). CDR3 size: 14 residues. Between the trimmed V and J ends, which lost 10 bases and 0 bases, there was a span of 10 bases. CDR1 is MNHNS, CDR2 SASEGT, per germline. Written as DNA, the CDR3 is TGTGCCACCAGACAGAGCTCCTATAATTCACCCCTCCACTTT. This sequence encodes CATRQSSYNSPLHF.

This clonotype was found many times. In nucleotides, the CDR3 is TGTGCCAGCAGCGACCCCCAGCGGGGCAACACCGGGGAGCTGTTTTTT. It codes for CASSDPQRGNTGELFF. The chain has TRBV9 and TRBJ2-2, with TRBD2 matching over 7 bases. Germline V lookup: CDR1 SGDLS, CDR2 YYNGEE. The CDR3 is made up of 16 amino acids. J was trimmed by 2 bases and V by 3 bases; bases with no gene match: 7.

This clonotype came up a few times. This chain joins TRBV25-1 and TRBJ1-4, with D unclear. V lost 4 bases to trimming and J lost 8 bases, with 8 bases between them. CDR1 MGHDK and CDR2 SYGVNS come from the germline V gene. The CDR3 spans 12 residues. CDR3 sequence: CASSGPTEKLFF. In DNA form, the CDR3 reads TGTGCCAGCAGTGGGCCGACAGAAAAACTGTTTTTT.

Many counts were recorded for this clonotype. This chain links TRBV27 with TRBJ1-2; 10 bases are a match to TRBD1. Per the germline V gene, CDR1 is MNHEY and CDR2 is SMNVEV (reference sequence). The CDR3 runs 13 residues. Trimming at V came to 6 bases and at J to 8 bases, leaving 6 bases not matched to a gene. The CDR3 DNA reads as TGTGCCAGCAGGCCTAGGGACAGGGGCGGCTACACCTTC. This translates into CASRPRDRGGYTF.

This clonotype has ten or more counts. The chain couples TRBV25-1 to TRBJ1-1; D call uncertain. Looked up from germline, CDR1 is MGHDK and CDR2 is SYGVNS. Trimming took off 3 bases at V and 1 base at J, with 15 bases between the two ends. The CDR3 runs to 16 residues. The CDR3 here is CASSDFPNGGNTEAFF. The CDR3 DNA is TGTGCCAGCAGTGATTTCCCTAATGGCGGGAACACTGAAGCTTTCTTT.

This clonotype has only a few counts. The chain is built from TRBV19 and TRBJ2-1; weak D call: TRBD2 (5 bases). Trimming removed 3 bases at V and 2 bases at J, with 11 bases between. Per the germline V gene, CDR1 is LNHDA and CDR2 is SQIVND (reference sequence). This CDR3 is built from 15 residues. The CDR3 loop is CASSMDFGAYNEQFF. The CDR3 region has the DNA TGTGCCAGTAGTATGGATTTCGGGGCCTACAATGAGCAGTTCTTC.

At least ten counts were recorded for this clonotype. The chain recombines TRBV6-1 with TRBJ1-3; no clear D. The CDR3 consists of 14 residues. Trimming removed 6 bases at V and 3 bases at J, with 12 bases between. The V gene's germline CDR1 is MNHNS and CDR2 SASEGT. The CDR3 here is CASRKIGFGNTIYF. The CDR3 bases are TGTGCCAGCAGAAAGATAGGCTTTGGAAACACCATATATTTT.

The V call is TRBV4-1, the J call TRBJ1-3, with D uncertain. The CDR3 covers 15 residues. The germline V gene has CDR1 MGHRA and CDR2 YSYEKL. The germline V and J ends were trimmed by 0 bases and 0 bases, with 6 bases remaining between them. In DNA form, the CDR3 reads TGCGCCAGCAGCCAAGATCCGGGCTCTGGAAACACCATATATTTT. Translating it yields CASSQDPGSGNTIYF.

Many counts were recorded for this clonotype. This chain joins TRBV18 and TRBJ1-1, with 8 bases identical to TRBD1. CDR1 and CDR2 (germline): KGHSH, LQKENI. V was pared by 2 bases and J by 5 bases, with 7 bases of the junction left unmatched. This CDR3 has 15 amino acids. The CDR3 DNA sequence: TGTGCCAGCTCACCATTCGGACAGGGAGGGACTGAAGCTTTCTTT. Amino acid sequence: CASSPFGQGGTEAFF. Complete variable domain (other parts from reference TRBV18 and TRBJ1-1): NAGVMQNPRHLVRRRGQEARLRCSPMKGHSHVYWYRQLPEEGLKFMVYLQKENIIDESGMPKERFSAEFPKEGPSILRIQQVVRGDSAAYFCASSPFGQGGTEAFFGQGTRLTVV.

This sequence joins TRBV11-2 and TRBJ2-1; the match to TRBD2 covers 9 bases. Trimming at V came to 5 bases and at J to 4 bases, leaving 9 bases not matched to a gene. Germline CDR1 is SGHAT and CDR2 is FQNNGV. There are 16 residues in the CDR3. The CDR3 region is CASSAQLAGAYNEQFF. Written as DNA, the CDR3 is TGTGCCAGCAGCGCCCAACTAGCGGGTGCATACAATGAGCAGTTCTTC.

This clonotype turned up a few times. J is TRBJ1-2 and V is TRBV5-1; 8 nucleotides match TRBD1. Germline loops: CDR1 SGHRS, CDR2 YFSETQ. The CDR3 length is 15 residues. After removal of 0 bases from V and 1 base from J, the junction contained 2 bases not matched to a gene. This CDR3 is CASSLGTGNNYGYTF. CDR3 in DNA: TGCGCCAGCAGCTTGGGGACAGGGAATAACTATGGCTACACCTTC.

This clonotype occurred many times. The chain couples TRBV6-6 to TRBJ2-7; D is uncertain. Germline V CDR1 and CDR2: MNHNY, SVGAGI (reference sequence). The V and J ends lost 0 bases and 2 bases respectively, with 8 bases between them. The CDR3 has 14 amino acids. The CDR3 loop is CASSYSARPYEQYF. DNA of the CDR3: TGTGCCAGCAGTTACTCTGCCAGGCCCTACGAGCAGTACTTC.

The chain combines TRBV6-2 or TRBV6-3 with TRBJ2-5, with D possibly being TRBD2 (6 bases). Trimming pared 5 bases from V and 2 bases from J, leaving 15 bases between. This CDR3 contains 15 residues. CDR1 and CDR2 from the germline V gene are MNHEY and SVGEGT. The CDR3 spells CASSPQEGPQETQYF. The CDR3 DNA reads as TGTGCCAGCAGTCCGCAGGAGGGGCCTCAAGAGACCCAGTACTTC.

This clonotype occurred a few times. V usage is TRBV7-9 and J usage is TRBJ2-7, with D possibly matching TRBD2 (5 bases). The CDR3 loop spans 15 amino acids. The V and J ends lost 5 bases and 2 bases respectively, with 16 bases between them. Germline CDR1 is SEHNR and CDR2 is FQNEAQ (reference sequence). CDR3 DNA: TGTGCCAGCAGCCTATTGGCAGCGGATACCTACGAGCAGTACTTC. Its protein is CASSLLAADTYEQYF.

This clonotype was picked up a small number of times. This chain links TRBV5-1 with TRBJ2-3; 9 bases agree with TRBD2. The CDR3 length is 15 residues. The germline V gene encodes CDR1 SGHRS and CDR2 YFSETQ. The V segment lost 7 bases and the J segment 11 bases; nucleotides outside the gene matches: 17. CDR3 region: CASSLGAGGSQEQYF. CDR3 sequence (DNA): TGCGCCAGCTCCCTAGGAGCGGGAGGCTCGCAGGAGCAGTATTTT.

In its sample, this clonotype was seen many times. The J gene is TRBJ1-1, the V gene TRBV18, with D maybe TRBD1 (5 bases). The germline V gene encodes CDR1 KGHSH and CDR2 LQKENI. The V end was cut by 3 bases, the J end by 6 bases, with 17 bases between. The CDR3 totals 15 residues. The CDR3 spells CASSPRGRRYAEAFF. The CDR3 coding sequence is TGTGCCAGCTCACCTAGGGGCAGGAGGTACGCTGAAGCTTTCTTT.

This clonotype was found many times. The V gene is TRBV19, the J gene TRBJ1-2, with D uncertain. V lost 3 bases and J lost 8, with 16 bases in between. Germline CDR1 is LNHDA and CDR2 is SQIVND (reference sequence). The CDR3 extends over 14 amino acids. The chain's CDR3 is CASSILLSPRGYTF. CDR3 bases: TGTGCCAGTAGTATCCTCCTCTCACCGCGAGGCTACACCTTC.

This clonotype appeared a few times. The CDR3 DNA reads TGTGCCAGCAGCTACCGGGCCCCAAGGGGCAATCAGCCCCAGCATTTT. Its translation is CASSYRAPRGNQPQHF. This chain links TRBV28 with TRBJ1-5; D is undetermined. Germline assignment: CDR1 MDHEN and CDR2 SYDVKM. Trimming cost V 6 bases and J 2 bases, with 17 bases left between them. This CDR3 region has 16 residues.

Worth noting for this clonotype: One end of the junction does not line up with germline, which may come from a read error. The V call is TRBV7-9, the J call TRBJ2-1; D gene unclear. This CDR3 is built from 14 residues. CDR1 is SEHNR, CDR2 FQNEAQ, per germline (reference sequence). This CDR3 is CSSSLGQSLNEQFF. CDR3 bases: TGTTCCAGCAGCTTAGGGCAGTCCCTCAATGAGCAGTTCTTC.

This clonotype has ten or more counts. The CDR3 sequence: CASSGGLGSDEQFF. In DNA form, the CDR3 reads TGTGCCAGCAGCGGGGGACTAGGTTCAGATGAGCAGTTCTTC. The chain carries TRBV5-5 and TRBJ2-1, with 8 bases fitting TRBD2. Per the germline V gene, CDR1 is SGHKS and CDR2 is YYEKEE (reference sequence). J was trimmed by 8 bases and V by 4 bases; bases with no gene match: 8. The CDR3 is made up of 14 amino acids. Combining the CDR3 with reference TRBV5-5 and TRBJ2-1 gives the whole variable domain DAGVTQSPTHLIKTRGQQVTLRCSPISGHKSVSWYQQVLGQGPQFIFQYYEKEERGRGNFPDRFSARQFPNYSSELNVNALLLGDSALYLCASSGGLGSDEQFFGPGTRLTVL.

This clonotype came up many times. The V and J genes are TRBV20-1 and TRBJ2-1; unclear D gene. Trimming left V 7 bases short and J 0 bases short, with 10 bases between. The CDR3 length is 13 residues. The V gene's germline CDR1 is DFQATT and CDR2 SNEGSKA (reference sequence). As DNA, the CDR3 is TGCAGTGGTTCGGGTAGCTCCTACAATGAGCAGTTCTTC. Translating it yields CSGSGSSYNEQFF.

On this clonotype itself: At one end the junction does not follow the germline gene, possibly because of a read error. The chain has TRBV7-7 and TRBJ2-3; TRBD1 matches 8 bases. Germline V gene data show CDR1 as SSHAT and CDR2 as FNYEAQ (reference sequence). There are 16 residues in the CDR3. The CDR3 DNA sequence: TGTGCTAGCAGCTTTTCTGGACAGGGAGGCACAGATACGCAGTATTTT. Translation gives CASSFSGQGGTDTQYF.

This clonotype was observed many times. V is TRBV7-8 and J is TRBJ2-1, with 11 bases matching TRBD2. CDR1 is SGHVS and CDR2 is FQNEAQ in the germline V gene. The V gene end was trimmed by 5 bases and the J gene end by 0 bases; junction bases not matched to a gene: 12. The CDR3 length is 19 residues. In DNA form, the CDR3 reads TGTGCCAGCAGCCCCAGGGGACTAGCGGCCCAAAGCTCCTACAATGAGCAGTTCTTC. Amino acid sequence: CASSPRGLAAQSSYNEQFF.